These 6 T cell receptor beta chains were sequenced from one sample in a study of tumor-infiltrating lymphocytes in oesophageal squamous cell carcinoma. TCRdb independently ran MiXCR on the PCR reads; one entry per CDR3 protein. The table includes over 9,500 distinct CDR3 sequences, approximately 50% detected once. What was sequenced was normal esophageal tissue next to the tumor. All receptors derive from a male donor with esophageal squamous cell carcinoma.

J is TRBJ2-7 and V is TRBV10-2; 7 bases fit TRBD2. From germline, CDR1 is WSHSY and CDR2 SAAADI. The CDR3 is 14 residues long. J gave up 2 bases and V 3 bases, and 4 bases lay outside the gene matches. The CDR3 region has the DNA TGCGCCAGCAGTGACAGCGGGACCGCCTACGAGCAGTACTTC. Protein sequence: CASSDSGTAYEQYF.

This chain joins TRBV7-9 and TRBJ1-1, with a tentative D call TRBD1 (6 bases). V gave up 5 bases and J gave up 8 bases, with 12 bases separating them. This CDR3 region has 12 residues. Per the germline V gene, CDR1 is SEHNR and CDR2 is FQNEAQ (reference sequence). CDR3 in DNA: TGTGCCAGCAGCAGAGACAGGCAAGAAGCTTTCTTT. This sequence encodes CASSRDRQEAFF.

The gene calls are TRBV2 and TRBJ2-7, with a possible D match to TRBD1 (6 bases). Germline V gene data show CDR1 as SNHLY and CDR2 as FYNNEI. The CDR3 runs to 11 residues. V was trimmed by 4 bases and J by 6 bases, leaving 7 bases between them. The CDR3 protein is CASSAGVEQYF. The CDR3 region has the DNA TGTGCCAGCAGTGCAGGGGTCGAGCAGTACTTC.

The genes are TRBV5-1 and TRBJ2-1; 9 positions match TRBD2. The germline V gene encodes CDR1 SGHRS and CDR2 YFSETQ. The V segment lost 3 bases and the J segment 3 bases; nucleotides outside the gene matches: 4. The CDR3 has 15 residues. CDR3 in amino acids: CASSSGLANYNEQFF. CDR3 bases: TGCGCCAGCAGCTCAGGACTAGCGAACTACAATGAGCAGTTCTTC.

As to this clonotype: In this CDR3 the conserved last residue, phenylalanine or tryptophan, is missing, so a read error is likely. The DNA is left out, because the CDR3 cannot be placed on it with certainty; the CDR3 is given as TCRdb lists it. The rearrangement links TRBV7-6 to TRBJ2-7; TRBD1, the table's D call, was not compared with the DNA. Germline V CDR1 and CDR2: SGHVS, FNYEAQ. The length of the CDR3 is 17 amino acids, counting both ends. The CDR3 protein is CASSLTGGRGNEQFFGA.

Remarks on this clonotype: At one end the junction does not follow the germline gene, possibly because of a read error. The V gene is TRBV7-6, the J gene TRBJ2-3; D may be TRBD1 (6 bases). The tail of the sequence fits TRBJ2-7 better, so the J call may be wrong. Germline V lookup: CDR1 SGHVS, CDR2 FNYEAQ. This CDR3 contains 12 residues. CDR3 coding DNA: TGTGCTAGCAGCAGGGGTTCGAGGGAGCAGTACTTC. Translated: CASSRGSREQYF.